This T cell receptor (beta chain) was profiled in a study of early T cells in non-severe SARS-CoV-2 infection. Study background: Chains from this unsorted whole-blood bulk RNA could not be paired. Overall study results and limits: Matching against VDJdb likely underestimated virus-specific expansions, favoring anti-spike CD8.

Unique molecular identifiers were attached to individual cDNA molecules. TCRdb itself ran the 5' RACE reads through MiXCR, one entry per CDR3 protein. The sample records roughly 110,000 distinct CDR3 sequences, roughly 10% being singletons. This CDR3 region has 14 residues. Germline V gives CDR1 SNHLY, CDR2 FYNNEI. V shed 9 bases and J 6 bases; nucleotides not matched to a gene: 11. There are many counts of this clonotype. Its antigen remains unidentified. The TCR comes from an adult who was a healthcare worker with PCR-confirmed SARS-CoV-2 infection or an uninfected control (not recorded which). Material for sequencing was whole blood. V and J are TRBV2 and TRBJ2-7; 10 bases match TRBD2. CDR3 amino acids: CASREREGGLEQYF. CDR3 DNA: TGTGCCAGTCGAGAGCGGGAGGGAGGTCTCGAGCAGTACTTC.